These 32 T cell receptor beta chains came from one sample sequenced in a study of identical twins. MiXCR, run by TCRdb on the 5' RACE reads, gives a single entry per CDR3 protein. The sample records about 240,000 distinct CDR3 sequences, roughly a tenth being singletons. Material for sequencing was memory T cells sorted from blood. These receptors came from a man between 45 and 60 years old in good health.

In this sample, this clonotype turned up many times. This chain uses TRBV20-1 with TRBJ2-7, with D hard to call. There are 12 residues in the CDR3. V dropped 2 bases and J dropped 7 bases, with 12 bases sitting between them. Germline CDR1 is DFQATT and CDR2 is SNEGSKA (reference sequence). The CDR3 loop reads CSARPLQGEQYF. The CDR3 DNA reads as TGCAGTGCTAGACCGTTGCAAGGGGAGCAGTACTTC.

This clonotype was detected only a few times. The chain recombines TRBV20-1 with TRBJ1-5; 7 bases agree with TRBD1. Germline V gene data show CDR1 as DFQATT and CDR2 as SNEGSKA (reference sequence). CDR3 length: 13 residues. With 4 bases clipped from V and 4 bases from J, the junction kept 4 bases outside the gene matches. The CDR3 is CSATRGANQPQHF. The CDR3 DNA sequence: TGCAGTGCTACCAGGGGGGCGAATCAGCCCCAGCATTTT.

CDR3 protein: CASSDPAKLAGFRDEQFF. In DNA form, the CDR3 reads TGTGCCAGCAGTGATCCCGCTAAACTAGCGGGTTTTAGGGATGAGCAGTTCTTC. The chain links TRBV25-1 to TRBJ2-1; 9 nucleotides match TRBD2. V trimming: 3 bases; J trimming: 8 bases; junction bases outside the gene matches: 17. The CDR3 contains 18 residues. Germline values: CDR1 MGHDK, CDR2 SYGVNS.

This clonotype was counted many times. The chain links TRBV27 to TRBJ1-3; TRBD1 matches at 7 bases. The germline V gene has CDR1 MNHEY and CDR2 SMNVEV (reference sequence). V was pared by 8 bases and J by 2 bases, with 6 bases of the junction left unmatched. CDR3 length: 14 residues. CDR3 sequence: CASRVTGTGNTIYF. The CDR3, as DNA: TGTGCCAGCCGGGTGACAGGGACTGGAAACACCATATATTTT.

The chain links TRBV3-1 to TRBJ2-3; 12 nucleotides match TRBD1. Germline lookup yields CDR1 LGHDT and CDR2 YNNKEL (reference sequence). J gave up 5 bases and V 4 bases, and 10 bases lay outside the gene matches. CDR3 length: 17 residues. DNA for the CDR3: TGTGCCAGCAGCCTCAACCCCGGGACAGGGGGCAGAGATACGCAGTATTTT. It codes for CASSLNPGTGGRDTQYF.

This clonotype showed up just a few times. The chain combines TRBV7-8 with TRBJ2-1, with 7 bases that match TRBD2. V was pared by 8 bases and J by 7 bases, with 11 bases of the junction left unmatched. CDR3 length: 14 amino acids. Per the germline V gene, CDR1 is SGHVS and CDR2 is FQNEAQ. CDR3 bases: TGTGCCAGCGGAAGGACTAGAAGTGGTAATGAGCAGTTCTTC. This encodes CASGRTRSGNEQFF.

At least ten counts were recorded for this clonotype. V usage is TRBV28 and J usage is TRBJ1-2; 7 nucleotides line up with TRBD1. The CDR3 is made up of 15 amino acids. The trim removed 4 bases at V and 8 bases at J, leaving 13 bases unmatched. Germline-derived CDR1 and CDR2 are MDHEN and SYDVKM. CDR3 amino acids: CASSSIRQGGLGYTF. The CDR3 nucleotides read TGTGCCAGCAGTTCTATCCGACAGGGAGGATTGGGCTACACCTTC.

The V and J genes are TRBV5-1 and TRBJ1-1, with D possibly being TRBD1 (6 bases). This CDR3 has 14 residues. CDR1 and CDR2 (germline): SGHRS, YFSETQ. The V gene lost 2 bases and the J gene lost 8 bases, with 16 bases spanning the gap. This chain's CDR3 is CASSLSQGFGEAFF. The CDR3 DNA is TGCGCCAGCAGCTTATCACAGGGCTTCGGGGAAGCTTTCTTT. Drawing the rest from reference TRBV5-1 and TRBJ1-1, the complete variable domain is KAGVTQTPRYLIKTRGQQVTLSCSPISGHRSVSWYQQTPGQGLQFLFEYFSETQRNKGNFPGRFSGRQFSNSRSEMNVSTLELGDSALYLCASSLSQGFGEAFFGQGTRLTVV.

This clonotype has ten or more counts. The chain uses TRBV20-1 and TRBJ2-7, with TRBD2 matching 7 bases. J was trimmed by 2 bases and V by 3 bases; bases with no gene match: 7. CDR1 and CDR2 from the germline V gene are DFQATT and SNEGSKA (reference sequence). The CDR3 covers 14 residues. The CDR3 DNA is TGCAGTGCTAGTTATTCGGGAGGAACCTACGAGCAGTACTTC. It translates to CSASYSGGTYEQYF.

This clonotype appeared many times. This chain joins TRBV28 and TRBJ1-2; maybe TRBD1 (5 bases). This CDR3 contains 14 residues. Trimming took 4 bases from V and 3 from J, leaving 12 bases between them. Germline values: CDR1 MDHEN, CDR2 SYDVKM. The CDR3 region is CASSSFGGDYGYTF. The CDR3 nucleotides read TGTGCCAGCAGTTCGTTCGGGGGGGACTATGGCTACACCTTC.

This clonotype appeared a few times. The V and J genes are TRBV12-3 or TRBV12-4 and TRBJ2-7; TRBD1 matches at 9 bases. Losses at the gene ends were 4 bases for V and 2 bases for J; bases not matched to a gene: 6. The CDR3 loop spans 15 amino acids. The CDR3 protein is CASSYTGTGTYEQYF. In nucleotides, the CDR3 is TGTGCCAGCAGTTACACCGGGACAGGGACCTACGAGCAGTACTTC.

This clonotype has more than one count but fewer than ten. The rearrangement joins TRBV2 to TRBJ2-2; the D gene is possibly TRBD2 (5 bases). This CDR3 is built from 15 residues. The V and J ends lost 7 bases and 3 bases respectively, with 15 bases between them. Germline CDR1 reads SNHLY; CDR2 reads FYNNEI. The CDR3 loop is CASNGADQDTGELFF. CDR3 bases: TGTGCCAGCAATGGAGCGGACCAGGACACCGGGGAGCTGTTTTTT. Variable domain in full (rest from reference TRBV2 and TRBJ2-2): EPEVTQTPSHQVTQMGQEVILRCVPISNHLYFYWYRQILGQKVEFLVSFYNNEISEKSEIFDDQFSVERPDGSNFTLKIRSTKLEDSAMYFCASNGADQDTGELFFGEGSRLTVL.

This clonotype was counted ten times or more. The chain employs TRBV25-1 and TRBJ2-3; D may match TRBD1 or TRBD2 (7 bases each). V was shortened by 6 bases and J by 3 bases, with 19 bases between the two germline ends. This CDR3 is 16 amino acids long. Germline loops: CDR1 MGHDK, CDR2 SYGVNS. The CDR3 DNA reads TGTGCCAGCAGCCCGGGGGGCAGGGGGGTAACAGATACGCAGTATTTT. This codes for CASSPGGRGVTDTQYF.

CDR3 sequence (DNA): TGTGCCAGCAGGGAAGGGGTTTTAGAGACCCAGTACTTC. Its translation: CASREGVLETQYF. The gene calls are TRBV12-3 or TRBV12-4 and TRBJ2-5, with D perhaps TRBD1 (5 bases). Trimming shortened V by 6 bases and J by 4 bases, and 12 bases separated the two germline ends. This CDR3 is built from 13 residues.

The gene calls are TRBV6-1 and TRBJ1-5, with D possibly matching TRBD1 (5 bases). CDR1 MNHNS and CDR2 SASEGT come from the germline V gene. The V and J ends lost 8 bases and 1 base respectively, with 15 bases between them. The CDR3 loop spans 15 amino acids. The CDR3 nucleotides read TGTGCCAGCCGCGCCCAGGGCAGCAGCAATCAGCCCCAGCATTTT. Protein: CASRAQGSSNQPQHF.

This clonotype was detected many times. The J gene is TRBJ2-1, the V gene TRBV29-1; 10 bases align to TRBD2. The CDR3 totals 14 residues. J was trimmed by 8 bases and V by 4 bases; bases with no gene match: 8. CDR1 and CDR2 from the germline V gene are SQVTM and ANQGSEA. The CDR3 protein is CSVGVAGGVYEQFF. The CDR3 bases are TGCAGCGTTGGCGTAGCGGGGGGTGTGTATGAGCAGTTCTTC.

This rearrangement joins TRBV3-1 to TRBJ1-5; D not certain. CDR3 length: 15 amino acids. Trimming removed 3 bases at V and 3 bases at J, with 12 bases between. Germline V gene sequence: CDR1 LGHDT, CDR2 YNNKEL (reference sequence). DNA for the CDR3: TGTGCCAGCAGCCAGGGCAGGTTGATCAATCAGCCCCAGCATTTT. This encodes CASSQGRLINQPQHF.

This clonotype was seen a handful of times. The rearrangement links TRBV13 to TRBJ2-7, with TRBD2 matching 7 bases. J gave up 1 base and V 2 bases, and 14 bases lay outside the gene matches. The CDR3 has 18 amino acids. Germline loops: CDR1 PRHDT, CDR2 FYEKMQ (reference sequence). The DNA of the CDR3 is TGTGCCAGCAGCTTAATTCGGGACCGCTGGGGAGGGTCCTACGAGCAGTACTTC. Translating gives CASSLIRDRWGGSYEQYF.

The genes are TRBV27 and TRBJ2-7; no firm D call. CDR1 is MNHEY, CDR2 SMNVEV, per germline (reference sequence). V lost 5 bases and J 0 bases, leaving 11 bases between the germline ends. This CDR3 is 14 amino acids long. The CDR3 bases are TGTGCCAGCAGTCTCCGGGTTAGCTCCTACGAGCAGTACTTC. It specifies CASSLRVSSYEQYF.

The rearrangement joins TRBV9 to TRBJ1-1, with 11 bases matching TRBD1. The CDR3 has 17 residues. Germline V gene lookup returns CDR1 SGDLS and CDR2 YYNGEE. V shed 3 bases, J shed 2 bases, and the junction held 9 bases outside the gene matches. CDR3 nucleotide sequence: TGTGCCAGCAGCGATCCGGGACAGGGGGGTAGAAACACTGAAGCTTTCTTT. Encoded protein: CASSDPGQGGRNTEAFF.

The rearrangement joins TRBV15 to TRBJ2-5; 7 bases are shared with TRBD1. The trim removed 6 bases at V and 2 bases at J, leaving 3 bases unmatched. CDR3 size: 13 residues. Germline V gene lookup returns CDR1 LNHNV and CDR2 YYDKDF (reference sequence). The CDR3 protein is CATRRDSQETQYF. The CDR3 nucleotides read TGTGCCACCAGGAGGGACAGTCAAGAGACCCAGTACTTC.

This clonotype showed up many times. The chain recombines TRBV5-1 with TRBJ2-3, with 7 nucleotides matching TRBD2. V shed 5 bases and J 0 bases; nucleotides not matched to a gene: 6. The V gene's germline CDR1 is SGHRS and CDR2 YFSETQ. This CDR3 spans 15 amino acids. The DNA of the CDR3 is TGCGCCAGCAGGCCTGCGGGAGCGAGCACAGATACGCAGTATTTT. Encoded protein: CASRPAGASTDTQYF.

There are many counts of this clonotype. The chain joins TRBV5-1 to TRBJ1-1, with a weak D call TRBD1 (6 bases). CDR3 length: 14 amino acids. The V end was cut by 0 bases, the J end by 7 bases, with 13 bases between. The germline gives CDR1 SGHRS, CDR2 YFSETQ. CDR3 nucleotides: TGCGCCAGCAGCTTGGACCAGGGGACGAGTGAAGCTTTCTTT. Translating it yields CASSLDQGTSEAFF.

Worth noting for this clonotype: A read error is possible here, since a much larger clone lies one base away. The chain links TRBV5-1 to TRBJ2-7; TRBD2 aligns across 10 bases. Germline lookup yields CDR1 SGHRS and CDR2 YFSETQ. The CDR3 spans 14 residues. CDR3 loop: CANSSLAGVNEQYF. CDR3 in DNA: TGCGCCAACAGCTCCCTAGCGGGAGTGAACGAGCAGTACTTC.

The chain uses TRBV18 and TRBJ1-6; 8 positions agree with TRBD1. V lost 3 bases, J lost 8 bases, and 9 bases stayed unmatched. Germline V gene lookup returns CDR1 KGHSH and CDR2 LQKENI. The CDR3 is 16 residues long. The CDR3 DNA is TGTGCCAGCTCACCCGGACAGGGAGGCGGGTATTCACCCCTCCACTTT. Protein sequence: CASSPGQGGGYSPLHF.

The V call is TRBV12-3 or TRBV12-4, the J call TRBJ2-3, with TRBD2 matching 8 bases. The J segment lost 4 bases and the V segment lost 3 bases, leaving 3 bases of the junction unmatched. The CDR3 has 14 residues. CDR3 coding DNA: TGTGCCAGCAGTTTTCAAGCGGGAGCAGATACGCAGTATTTT. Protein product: CASSFQAGADTQYF.

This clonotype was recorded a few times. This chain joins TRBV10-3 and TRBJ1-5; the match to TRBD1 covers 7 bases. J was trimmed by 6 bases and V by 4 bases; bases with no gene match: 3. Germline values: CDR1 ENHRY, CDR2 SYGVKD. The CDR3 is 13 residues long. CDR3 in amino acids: CAISGQGGQPQHF. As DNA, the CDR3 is TGTGCCATCAGTGGACAGGGAGGTCAGCCCCAGCATTTT.

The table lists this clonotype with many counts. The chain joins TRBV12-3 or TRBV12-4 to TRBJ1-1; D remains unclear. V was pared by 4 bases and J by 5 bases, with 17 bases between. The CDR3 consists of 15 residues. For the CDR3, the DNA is TGTGCCAGCAGTTCCCGATACGGCAAGGAGACTGAAGCTTTCTTT. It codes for CASSSRYGKETEAFF.

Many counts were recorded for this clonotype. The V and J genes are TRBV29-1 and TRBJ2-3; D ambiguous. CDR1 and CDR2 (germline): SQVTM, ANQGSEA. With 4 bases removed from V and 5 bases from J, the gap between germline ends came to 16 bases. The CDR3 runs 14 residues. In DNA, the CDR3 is TGCAGCGTTGCGGTCTCATTATCACGAGATACGCAGTATTTT. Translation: CSVAVSLSRDTQYF.

The CDR3 loop reads CASSLAALGGGPYEQYF. DNA for the CDR3: TGTGCCAGCAGCTTAGCAGCCCTTGGCGGGGGACCCTACGAGCAGTACTTC. V usage is TRBV7-2 and J usage is TRBJ2-7, with 7 bases aligning to TRBD2. This CDR3 is 17 amino acids long. The germline gives CDR1 SGHTA, CDR2 FQGNSA. With V trimmed by 0 bases and J by 2 bases, 10 bases remained unmatched.

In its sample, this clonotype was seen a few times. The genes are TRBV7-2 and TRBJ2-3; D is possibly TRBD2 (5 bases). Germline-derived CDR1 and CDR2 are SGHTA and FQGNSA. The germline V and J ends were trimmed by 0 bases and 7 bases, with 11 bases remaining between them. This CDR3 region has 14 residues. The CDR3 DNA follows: TGTGCCAGCAGCTTAGCCCCCCGGAGGAATACGCAGTATTTT. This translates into CASSLAPRRNTQYF.

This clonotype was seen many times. The CDR3 loop reads CASSPSTSWMGELFF. The CDR3 DNA reads as TGTGCCAGCAGCCCCTCAACCTCCTGGATGGGGGAGCTGTTTTTT. This rearrangement joins TRBV7-2 to TRBJ2-2; D call uncertain. The CDR3 length is 15 residues. With 5 bases removed from V and 8 bases from J, the gap between germline ends came to 18 bases. Germline lookup yields CDR1 SGHTA and CDR2 FQGNSA.